This entry is about one TCR beta chain. Its antigen is currently unknown. The record originates from a study of cytomegalovirus exposure and HLA in healthy donors. Germline CDR1 and CDR2: SNHLY and FYNNEI. The CDR3 consists of 13 residues. V was clipped by 6 bases and J by 4 bases; unmatched bases: 5. A multiplex PCR was run with 60 Vbeta primers and 13 Jbeta primers. Clones were read by immunoSEQ multiplex PCR, and TCRdb kept only the in-frame ones, dropping some. This sample carries approximately 200,000 clones, approximately 80% of them seen once, and the ten largest clones take 15%. Study observations and caveats: A later analysis by the authors found several of the most significant clusters apparently linked to common viral pathogens. The study found most TCR sequences rare, yet found some public TCRs in many donors.

The material sequenced was PBMCs. The V and J genes are TRBV2 and TRBJ1-2; TRBD1 matches 7 bases. This receptor was identified in a middle-aged man in good health and CMV-seronegative. The CDR3 DNA sequence: TGTGCCAGCAGCCCGGGACAGATCTATGGCTACACCTTC. It is translated as CASSPGQIYGYTF.